This TCR beta chain appears in the sequencing data of a study of circulating and synovial CD4+ cells in juvenile arthritis. As concerns this clone: The antigen remains unidentified.

The CDR3 runs to 14 residues. Trimming cost V 2 bases and J 1 base, with 11 bases left between them. Germline CDR1 reads GTSNPN; CDR2 reads SVGIG (reference sequence). Method: immunoSEQ multiplex PCR; TCRdb's copy keeps in-frame clones and lacks some. The sample gives 30,000 to 35,000 clones, over 95% of which show up once; approximately 0.19% is in the top ten. Study-level results: Compared with bulk blood, circulating pathogenic-like lymphocytes shared substantially more CDR3 sequences with synovial T cells.

Sample: CD4+ T cells from blood. The clonotype originates from a human donor with juvenile idiopathic arthritis. This chain connects TRBV30 to TRBJ1-1; tentative D call: TRBD1 (6 bases). This CDR3 is CAWSSGHPNTEAFF. The DNA for the CDR3 is TGTGCCTGGAGTTCGGGACACCCGAACACTGAAGCTTTCTTT.